A single T cell receptor beta chain is shown here with its context. Methods used by the authors: Amplification with reference gene primers provided the estimates of nucleated cell counts. Clones were sequenced by immunoSEQ multiplex PCR, and TCRdb holds only the in-frame ones, with some missing. V and J calls and clone size follow that table, whereas D and trimming were derived from the DNA. The table records 150,000 to 200,000 clones, about three quarters of them present only once. The V and J ends lost 2 bases and 7 bases respectively, with 14 bases between them. The V gene's germline CDR1 is LNHDA and CDR2 SQIVND (reference sequence). This CDR3 is 14 amino acids long. The data derive from a study of blood T cell repertoires in COVID-19. Study-level information: Nucleic acid was either cDNA or gDNA, and it came from T cells, B-cell-depleted T cells, or PBMCs.

The clonotype was recovered from a woman in her seventies with acute or convalescent COVID-19. The rearrangement joins TRBV19 to TRBJ1-1; perhaps TRBD1 as D (5 bases). Material for sequencing was peripheral blood. The CDR3 loop reads CASSITLTAHEAFF. CDR3 nucleotides: TGTGCCAGTAGTATAACCCTGACAGCCCATGAAGCTTTCTTT.